These 9 T cell receptor beta chains share one sample of origin, sequenced in a study of blood T cell repertoires in COVID-19 (dated by TCRdb to about 2020). The library was obtained by the immunoSEQ multiplex PCR assay. TCRdb took this table from immuneACCESS and kept in-frame rearrangements with V and J called. Such tables lack part of the clones; where checked against another copy, unresolved V genes explain under half of the gap, and the rest is unexplained. The sample includes around 270,000 clones, with approximately 89% observed a single time. Together, the top ten hold about 3.4% of the sample. Material for sequencing was PBMCs or T cells enriched from blood (not recorded which). These receptors were obtained from a woman between 35 and 50 years old who had been exposed to COVID-19.

A word on this clone: One end of the junction does not line up with germline, which may come from a read error. The CDR3 DNA is TGTGCCAGCAGCCCGGACAGGGTCGTATATGGCTACACCTTC. As protein: CASSPDRVVYGYTF. This chain links TRBV5-1 with TRBJ1-2; 8 positions agree with TRBD1. The length of the CDR3 is 14 residues. CDR1 is SGHRS and CDR2 is YFSETQ in the germline V gene.

The sample holds a few counts of this clone. The genes are TRBV7-9 and TRBJ2-5; D unclear. CDR1 is SEHNR, CDR2 FQNEAQ, per germline (reference sequence). The CDR3 has 13 residues. Trimming pared 5 bases from V and 4 bases from J, leaving 11 bases between. CDR3 coding DNA: TGTGCCAGCAGCCCCCCCCCGAGAGAGACCCAGTACTTC. This codes for CASSPPPRETQYF.

The chain combines TRBV5-1 with TRBJ1-2, with 7 bases that match TRBD1. The CDR3 totals 13 residues. V lost 4 bases, J lost 2 bases, and 2 bases stayed unmatched. Germline V lookup: CDR1 SGHRS, CDR2 YFSETQ. The CDR3 region is CASSPGQNYGYTF. CDR3 bases: TGCGCCAGCAGCCCGGGACAGAACTATGGCTACACCTTC.

The rearrangement links TRBV6-2 or TRBV6-3 to TRBJ2-5; TRBD2 is a possible D gene (5 bases). This CDR3 is built from 14 residues. Germline V gene data show CDR1 as MNHEY and CDR2 as SVGEGT. With 3 bases removed from V and 4 bases from J, the gap between germline ends came to 12 bases. CDR3 amino acids: CASSYGSRGETQYF. CDR3 nucleotide sequence: TGTGCCAGCAGTTATGGGTCCCGGGGAGAGACCCAGTACTTC.

The gene calls are TRBV2 and TRBJ1-4; the D gene is possibly TRBD1 (6 bases). The length of the CDR3 is 12 residues. In germline, CDR1 is SNHLY, CDR2 FYNNEI. CDR3 residues: CGTRGSGEKLFF. The CDR3, as DNA: TGTGGAACCAGGGGATCTGGAGAAAAACTGTTTTTT.

This clone was found a few times. The J gene is TRBJ2-7, the V gene TRBV28; the D gene is possibly TRBD1 (6 bases). Germline CDR1 reads MDHEN; CDR2 reads SYDVKM. The CDR3 totals 13 residues. V lost 8 bases, J lost 2 bases, and 13 bases lay in between. DNA for the CDR3: TGTGCCAGCGTAGGGGGTGAGCCCTACGAGCAGTACTTC. Protein: CASVGGEPYEQYF.

The rearrangement uses TRBV5-4 and TRBJ2-5; possibly TRBD2 for D (6 bases). V dropped 8 bases and J dropped 4 bases, with 12 bases sitting between them. CDR3 length: 12 residues. CDR1 is SGHNT, CDR2 YYREEE, per germline (reference sequence). In DNA, the CDR3 is TGTGCCAGGGGGACTGGAGGAGAGACCCAGTACTTC. This encodes CARGTGGETQYF.

In its sample, this clone was seen once. The V gene is TRBV7-8, the J gene TRBJ1-2, with 10 bases aligning to TRBD1. The trim removed 5 bases at V and 2 bases at J, leaving 8 bases unmatched. Germline CDR1 is SGHVS and CDR2 is FQNEAQ. CDR3 size: 16 residues. The CDR3 spells CASSLMPGQGNYGYTF. The CDR3 DNA is TGTGCCAGCAGCCTAATGCCGGGACAGGGGAACTATGGCTACACCTTC.

The CDR3 reads CASSPSGQGAYEQYF. CDR3 bases: TGCGCCAGCAGCCCCTCGGGACAGGGGGCCTACGAGCAGTACTTC. This chain connects TRBV5-1 to TRBJ2-7; 11 bases align to TRBD1. Germline CDR1 and CDR2: SGHRS and YFSETQ. CDR3 size: 15 residues. With V trimmed by 4 bases and J by 2 bases, 5 bases remained unmatched.